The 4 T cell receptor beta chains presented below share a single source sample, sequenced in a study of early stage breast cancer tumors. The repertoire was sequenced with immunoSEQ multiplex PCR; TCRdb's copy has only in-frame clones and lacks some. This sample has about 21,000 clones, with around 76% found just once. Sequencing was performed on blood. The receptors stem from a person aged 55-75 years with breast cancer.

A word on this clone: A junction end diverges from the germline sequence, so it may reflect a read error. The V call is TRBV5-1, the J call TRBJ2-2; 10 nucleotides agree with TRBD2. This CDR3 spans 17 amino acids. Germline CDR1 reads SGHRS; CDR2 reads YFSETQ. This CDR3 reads CASSLGPAGGDTGELFF. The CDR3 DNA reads TGCGCCAGCAGCTTGGGGCCAGCGGGAGGGGACACCGGGGAGTTGTTTTTT.

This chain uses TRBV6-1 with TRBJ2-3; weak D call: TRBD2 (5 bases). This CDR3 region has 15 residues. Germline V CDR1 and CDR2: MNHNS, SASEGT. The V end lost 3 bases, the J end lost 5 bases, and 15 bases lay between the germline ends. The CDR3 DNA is TGTGCCAGCAGTGATTTTTCGGGGAGTCAAGATACGCAGTATTTT. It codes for CASSDFSGSQDTQYF.

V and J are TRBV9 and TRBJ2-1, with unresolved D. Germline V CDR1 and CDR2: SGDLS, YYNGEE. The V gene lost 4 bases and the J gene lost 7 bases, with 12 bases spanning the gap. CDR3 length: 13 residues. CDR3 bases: TGTGCCAGCAGCCGCGGTGACGGGAATGAGCAGTTCTTC. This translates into CASSRGDGNEQFF.

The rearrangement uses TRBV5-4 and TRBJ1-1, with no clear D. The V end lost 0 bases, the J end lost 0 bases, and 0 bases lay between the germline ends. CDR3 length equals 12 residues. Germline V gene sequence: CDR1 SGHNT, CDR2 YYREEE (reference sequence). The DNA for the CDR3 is TGTGCCAGCAGCTTGGTGAACACTGAAGCTTTCTTT. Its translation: CASSLVNTEAFF.